Sequencing of this T cell receptor beta chain was carried out in a study of cytomegalovirus exposure and HLA in healthy donors. Study-level points and caveats: The study designated some 180 TCR beta chains cytomegalovirus-associated.

The PCR had 60 Vbeta and 13 Jbeta primers. Generated by immunoSEQ multiplex PCR, the TCRdb table keeps only in-frame clones and is missing some. The sample yields around 180,000 clones, roughly 77% seen once. As for this clone: The antigen is unknown.

The sequencing input was PBMCs. This TCR was sampled from a woman aged 45 to 65 in good health and CMV-seronegative.

The CDR3 sequence is CASSLQFNYGYTF. The CDR3 DNA reads as TGCGCCAGCAGCCTCCAGTTTAACTATGGCTACACCTTC. The V and J genes are TRBV4-1 and TRBJ1-2; D ambiguous. Germline CDR1 reads MGHRA; CDR2 reads YSYEKL. Trimming took 4 bases from V and 1 from J, leaving 7 bases between them. The CDR3 runs 13 residues.